This TCR beta chain originates from a study of blood T cell repertoires in COVID-19. Study summary: Both acute and convalescent COVID-19 samples were obtained from the United States, Italy and Spain. In each case, the material was cDNA or gDNA derived from T cells, B-cell-depleted T cells, or PBMCs.

The CDR3 has 15 amino acids. Trimming took 7 bases from V and 0 from J, leaving 13 bases between them. From germline, CDR1 is SNHLY and CDR2 FYNNEI. Some clones are missing from TCRdb's copy, which holds only in-frame ones; the method was immunoSEQ multiplex PCR. The repertoire holds about 220,000 clones, with roughly 85% as singletons. This clone was seen just once. The sequence was collected from a woman between 65 and 79 years old with COVID-19, enrolled during active disease. Sequences were obtained from peripheral blood. J is TRBJ1-5 and V is TRBV2; D gene uncertain. The CDR3 reads CASTPGLYSNQPQHF. The CDR3 DNA follows: TGTGCCAGCACCCCCGGTTTGTATAGCAATCAGCCCCAGCATTTT.